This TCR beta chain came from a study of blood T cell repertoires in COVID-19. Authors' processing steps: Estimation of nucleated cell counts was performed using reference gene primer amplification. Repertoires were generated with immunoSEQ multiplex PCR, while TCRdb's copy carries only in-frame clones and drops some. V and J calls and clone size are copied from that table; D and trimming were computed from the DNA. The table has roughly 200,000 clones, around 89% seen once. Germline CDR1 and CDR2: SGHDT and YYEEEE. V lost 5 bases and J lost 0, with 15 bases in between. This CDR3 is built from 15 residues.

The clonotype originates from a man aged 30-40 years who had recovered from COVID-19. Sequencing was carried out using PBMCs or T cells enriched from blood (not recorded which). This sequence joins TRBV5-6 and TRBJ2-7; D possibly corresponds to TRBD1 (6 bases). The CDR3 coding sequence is TGTGCCAGCAGATCCATTGACAGGAGCTCCTACGAGCAGTACTTC. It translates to CASRSIDRSSYEQYF.